The clone carrying this T cell receptor beta chain showed up just once. The data derive from a study of control samples from healthy donors and cancer patients. Sequencing used immunoSEQ multiplex PCR; TCRdb keeps in-frame clones, though not all of them. The table includes over 65,000 clones, roughly 92% detected once. Germline CDR1 is DFQATT and CDR2 is SNEGSKA (reference sequence). This CDR3 region has 10 residues. The V end was cut by 1 base, the J end by 8 bases, with 5 bases between. This receptor was identified in a woman between 40 and 55 years old in good health. V is TRBV20-1 and J is TRBJ1-2; unclear D gene. The sequencing input was blood. DNA for the CDR3: TGCAGTGCTAGAGTGGGGGGCTACACCTTC. Encoded protein: CSARVGGYTF.